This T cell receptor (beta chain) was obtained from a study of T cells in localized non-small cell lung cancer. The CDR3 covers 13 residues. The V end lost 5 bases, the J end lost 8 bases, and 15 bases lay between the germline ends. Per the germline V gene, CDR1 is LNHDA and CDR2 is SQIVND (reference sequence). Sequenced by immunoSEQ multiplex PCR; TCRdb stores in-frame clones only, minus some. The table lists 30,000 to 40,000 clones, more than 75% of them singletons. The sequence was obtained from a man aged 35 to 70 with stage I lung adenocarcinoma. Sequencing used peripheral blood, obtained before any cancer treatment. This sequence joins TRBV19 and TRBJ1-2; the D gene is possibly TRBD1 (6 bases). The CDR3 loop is CASSSTGTRGYTF. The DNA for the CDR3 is TGTGCCAGTAGTTCAACAGGGACGAGAGGCTACACCTTC.